This T cell receptor beta chain was identified during a study of T cells in Graves' hyperthyroidism and ophthalmopathy. Study-wide context: Peripheral blood was acquired at first diagnosis, ahead of any therapy whatsoever. Findings of the study overall: Ophthalmopathy got predicted by the model a median about 6.5 months before its onset.

The table lists this clonotype with many counts. No antigen is known for it. The TCR beta CDR3 regions underwent amplification using RNA transcripts as the source. The study used the HTBI primer set for a first-round RT-PCR of the TCR CDR3. Each CDR3 protein is one row after TCRdb ran MiXCR on the multiplex PCR reads. The sample includes over 500,000 distinct CDR3 sequences, around 15% seen only once; the top ten take roughly 13%. The V end lost 0 bases, the J end lost 4 bases, and 9 bases lay between the germline ends. From germline, CDR1 is SNHLY and CDR2 FYNNEI. The CDR3 is 15 amino acids. Exclusions: uncontrolled infection, other autoimmune disease, pregnancy, lactation. The authors obtained PBMCs from around 10 ml of fresh peripheral blood.

Sequenced material: blood. The TCR comes from a woman aged 40 to 55 with Graves' hyperthyroidism. The chain joins TRBV2 to TRBJ1-4; D is perhaps TRBD1 (5 bases). The CDR3 bases are TGTGCCAGCAGTGAAGCGGCAGGGATTAATGAAAAACTGTTTTTT. As protein: CASSEAAGINEKLFF.